This is a list of T cell receptor beta chains from one sample in a study of blood T cell repertoires in COVID-19. Sequencing was performed with immunoSEQ multiplex PCR; in TCRdb, only in-frame clones are kept and a portion is missing. The sample consists of 240,000 or so clones, about 87% of them appearing once. Input material: PBMCs or T cells enriched from blood (not recorded which). The receptors here all came from a man aged 50-60 years who had been exposed to COVID-19. The CDR3 runs from the conserved cysteine through the conserved F or W. A D gene is named only where the DNA matches it firmly. Clone size is stated in some rows and not others, as once, few, many or a class when expanded.

TRBV5-1	NA	NA	TRBJ2-3	TGCGCCAGCAGCCTCTTTATAGCGGAGAGCACAGATACGCAGTATTTT	CASSLFIAESTDTQYF
TRBV18	NA	NA	TRBJ1-1	TGTGCCAGCTCTCAAATGAGGGTTGGCACATCCGCTGAAGCTTTCTTT	CASSQMRVGTSAEAFF
TRBV10-3	TRBD1	NA	TRBJ2-1	TGTGCCATCACCCCTGGACAGGGGGCGTGGAATGAGCAGTTCTTC	CAITPGQGAWNEQFF
TRBV6-5	TRBD1	NA	TRBJ1-6	TGTGCCAGCAGTTACCGACAGGGGGCCTATAATTCACCCCTCCACTTT	CASSYRQGAYNSPLHF
TRBV5-4	NA	NA	TRBJ2-1	TGTGCCAGCAGCATCGACAGAAATGAGCAGTTCTTC	CASSIDRNEQFF
TRBV15	NA	NA	TRBJ2-5	TGTGCCACCAGCGCGGACAGACAAGAGACCCAGTACTTC	CATSADRQETQYF
TRBV7-5	NA	NA	TRBJ1-5	TGTGCCAGAAGCTTACGCCGGACAGGGCATCAGCCCCAGCATTTT	CARSLRRTGHQPQHF
TRBV3-1/TRBV3-2	NA	NA	TRBJ1-1	TGTGCCAGCACCTTACGGGCGGGTGGTGAAGCTTTCTTT	CASTLRAGGEAFF
TRBV7-9	NA	NA	TRBJ2-7	TGTGCCAGCAGCGGAGGGAGCTGGTACGAGCAGTACTTC	CASSGGSWYEQYF
TRBV7-9	TRBD2	NA	TRBJ2-1	TGTGCCACCTCGGGACTAGCGGGAGTTGATGAGCAGTTCTTC	CATSGLAGVDEQFF
TRBV29-1	NA	NA	TRBJ2-1	TGCAGCGTTGAAGGGGAGTTCTCCTACAATGAGCAGTTCTTC	CSVEGEFSYNEQFF
TRBV19	TRBD2	NA	TRBJ2-3	TGTGCCAGTAGTATCCAGACTAGCGGGCGCACAGATACGCAGTATTTT	CASSIQTSGRTDTQYF
TRBV7-9	NA	NA	TRBJ1-4	TGTGCCAGCAGCTTAGCAAGGGGTAATGAAAAACTGTTTTTT	CASSLARGNEKLFF
TRBV2	NA	NA	TRBJ1-5	TGTGCCAGCAGTGGGGGCAGGGGCGATCAGCCCCAGCATTTT	CASSGGRGDQPQHF
TRBV5-5	NA	NA	TRBJ1-3	TGTGCCAGCAGCTTGATCGGAGGGGCGCAAGGAAACACCATATATTTT	CASSLIGGAQGNTIYF
TRBV6-5	NA	once	TRBJ2-3	TGTGCCAGCAGTTACTCGTGGGCTAGCACAGATACGCAGTATTTT	CASSYSWASTDTQYF
TRBV20-1	TRBD2	NA	TRBJ2-3	TGCAGTGCTAGTGGGACTAGCGGGAATCCAGATACGCAGTATTTT	CSASGTSGNPDTQYF
TRBV5-1	TRBD2	once	TRBJ2-7	TGCGCCAGCAGCTTCCTCGGACTAGCGGGGGGTTCCTACGAGCAGTACTTC	CASSFLGLAGGSYEQYF
TRBV20-1	TRBD2	once	TRBJ2-5	TGCAGTGCTAGTAGGTTAAAGGGAGCGGGAGTTCCAGAGACCCAGTACTTC	CSASRLKGAGVPETQYF
TRBV28	NA	NA	TRBJ1-4	TGTGCCAGCAGGCCCAGCTGGCGGCGCCATCGCGGTAATGAAAAACTGTTTTTT	CASRPSWRRHRGNEKLFF
TRBV20-1	NA	NA	TRBJ2-5	TGCAGTGCTAGTCTCGGGAGTTATGAGACCCAGTACTTC	CSASLGSYETQYF
TRBV24-1	NA	NA	TRBJ1-4	TGTGCCACCAGTACTACAGCGGGCTCTAATGAAAAACTGTTTTTT	CATSTTAGSNEKLFF
TRBV7-9	NA	NA	TRBJ1-6	TGTGCCAGCAGCTTAGAGGCGGGAGGCACCTATAATTCACCCCTCCACTTT	CASSLEAGGTYNSPLHF
TRBV28	NA	NA	TRBJ1-2	TGTGCCAGCAGTCCGATTGGGCAGGGATCCACTAACTATGGCTACACCTTC	CASSPIGQGSTNYGYTF
TRBV6-1	NA	NA	TRBJ1-2	TGTGCCAGCAGTGGTATTCACAGGGCTCCTAACTATGGCTACACCTTC	CASSGIHRAPNYGYTF
TRBV5-8	TRBD1	NA	TRBJ2-1	TGTGCCAGCAGCTTGGGCAGGGGGCTCCACAATGAGCAGTTCTTC	CASSLGRGLHNEQFF
TRBV15	NA	NA	TRBJ2-3	TGTGCCACCAGCGCATGGGGGCGGAGCACAGATACGCAGTATTTT	CATSAWGRSTDTQYF
TRBV29-1	NA	NA	TRBJ2-1	TGCAGCGTTGTAGCGAACCACAATGAGCAGTTCTTC	CSVVANHNEQFF
TRBV5-5	NA	NA	TRBJ2-5	TGTGCCAGTTCCCGATCGGGAAGTTCTCAAGAGACCCAGTACTTC	CASSRSGSSQETQYF
TRBV14	TRBD1	NA	TRBJ1-4	TGTGCCAGCAGCCGCGGACAGGGTGAAAAACTGTTTTTT	CASSRGQGEKLFF
TRBV13	TRBD1	NA	TRBJ1-1	TGTGCCAGCAGCGTGGACAGGGGGCCGGCTGAAGCTTTCTTT	CASSVDRGPAEAFF
TRBV7-6	NA	NA	TRBJ2-1	TGTGCCAGCAGCTTAGGCCAGGGAGGGCAGTTCTTC	CASSLGQGGQFF
TRBV24-1	NA	NA	TRBJ2-1	TGTGCCACCAGTGATTCATGGGGGCCCTTCTACAATGAGCAGTTCTTC	CATSDSWGPFYNEQFF
TRBV18	NA	NA	TRBJ1-6	TGTGCCAGCTCACCCCTCGCGGCAGGGGATAATTCACCCCTCCACTTT	CASSPLAAGDNSPLHF
TRBV6-2/TRBV6-3	TRBD1	NA	TRBJ2-1	TGTGCCAGCAGTTACCCGACAGGGAGTAGGGTCTTC	CASSYPTGSRVF
TRBV5-1	NA	NA	TRBJ2-7	TGCGCCAGCAGCTTGGCAGGCAGTAGGATCTACGAGCAGTACTTC	CASSLAGSRIYEQYF
TRBV2	NA	once	TRBJ1-2	TGTGCCAGCAGTTGGTACAGGGACGGCTACACCTTC	CASSWYRDGYTF